Sequencing of this TCR beta chain was carried out in a study of T cells in Graves' hyperthyroidism and ophthalmopathy (dated by TCRdb to about 2019). As for the study more broadly: Peripheral blood samples were taken at the time of initial diagnosis, prior to any treatment. In about six Graves' hyperthyroidism patients, the study also compared T-cell repertoires from thyroid tissue with T-cell repertoires from blood. TCR Vbeta CDR3 sequencing of around 130 peripheral blood samples (over 40 ophthalmopathy, some 75 hyperthyroidism and roughly 17 progressor patients) is reported in the paper. TCR V-J signatures able to tell the groups apart were searched for in a discovery cohort of some 97 patients, of whom around 42 had Graves' ophthalmopathy and more than 55 had stable Graves' hyperthyroidism. Whether ophthalmopathy could be predicted prospectively was tested in an independent validation cohort made up of fewer than 20 hyperthyroidism patients plus 17 patients who later progressed to ophthalmopathy. For training and testing, the 80 to 100 patients in the discovery cohort were randomly divided in a 7:3 ratio. After sampling, hyperthyroidism patients received methimazole starting at 30 mg daily, and ophthalmopathy patients received high-dose intravenous methylprednisolone. Paper-wide results and their limitations: Most expanded thyroid clonotypes (frequency above 0.001) were also found in blood, which suggests that blood repertoires may mirror thyroid immune responses. In validation, progression to ophthalmopathy was predicted by the model with approximately 67% sensitivity and approximately 78% specificity, a median of roughly 6 months before onset. A 13 V-J signature model separated ophthalmopathy from stable hyperthyroidism, with around 91% sensitivity and about 81% specificity in cross-validation and 80%/75% in testing. Sample size was not statistically predetermined, and blinding of investigators to group allocation was not performed.

The TCR beta CDR3 regions were amplified from the RNA transcripts. A first-round RT-PCR of the TCR CDR3 used the HTBI primer set with the Qiagen OneStep RT-PCR kit. Libraries were constructed in a second round of multiplex PCR, after which size selection and purification were performed. Libraries were sequenced paired-end with 100 bp reads on an Illumina HiSeq2000. The authors' analysis ran thus. SOAPnuke was used to process the raw data, removing reads that contained adapters or uncalled bases, had a mean Phred below 15, or lacked an exact match to the constant primer or identifier. COPE v1.2.5 was used to merge high-quality paired reads, and clonotypes were defined as unique nucleotide sequences. MiTCR v1.1 was used to align clonotypes to the IMGT TRBV, TRBD and TRBJ reference segments. The analysis was restricted to V-J combinations with a frequency above 0.0001, which together covered just over 98% of the repertoires. The TCS score was defined as F50 (clonal expansion) divided by E x V (chaos), with BLOSUM62-based TCRdist calculated between CDR3 peptides within each V-J. Welch's t-statistics and random forest reduced some 510 V-J features to roughly 13, which were used in a naive Bayes classifier (R e1071). Using fastp trimming at Q25 and MiXCR clonotype assembly, TCRdb reanalyzed the public sequencing data and kept in-frame beta chains. Rows with a matching CDR3 protein are joined into one entry that keeps the most common DNA and genes. TCRdb's processing, not the authors', yielded these V and J calls. The sample profile shows roughly 150,000 distinct CDR3 sequences; about 9.4% of them were found once. Roughly 23% of the sample is in the top ten clones.

Hyperthyroidism patients were newly diagnosed, had a disease duration of under 2 months, and were aged 18 to 65 years. Exclusion was applied to patients with uncontrolled infections, other autoimmune diseases, pregnancy or lactation. Diagnoses were based on clinical symptoms, serum thyroxine and TRAb, thyroid ultrasound and orbital computed tomography. Blood from progressor patients was collected at the time of first diagnosis with hyperthyroidism, before any ophthalmopathy symptoms had appeared. PBMCs were separated from roughly 9.6 ml of fresh peripheral blood using Ficoll-Paque density gradient centrifugation. Patients classed as progressors first received a Graves' hyperthyroidism diagnosis and then went on to develop ophthalmopathy during follow-up. Total RNA was extracted using Trizol reagent, and RNA quality was assessed on an Agilent 2100 Bioanalyzer. Only a few counts were recorded for this clonotype. Its antigen remains unidentified. Base qualities are missing; no much larger clone stands one base away.

The cysteine opens and the phenylalanine closes a CDR3 of 13 amino acids. The DNA shown is the 39-base CDR3, in frame from base 1. The germline V gene (reference sequence) supplies CDR1 GTSNPN and CDR2 SVGIG. V lost 4 bases and J lost 0 bases; the stretch between them is 6 bases long. The chain employs TRBV30 and TRBJ1-4; the D gene is unclear. Sequenced material: blood. This clonotype was sampled from a woman under 30 with Graves' hyperthyroidism that later progressed to Graves' ophthalmopathy. The CDR3 region reads CAWKVATNEKLFF. DNA sequence: TGTGCCTGGAAAGTTGCAACTAATGAAAAACTGTTTTTT.